This T cell receptor (beta chain) comes out of a study of shared clonotypes between healthy human individuals. The CDR3 covers 16 residues. Looked up from germline, CDR1 is MGHDK and CDR2 is SYGVNS. V lost 0 bases to trimming and J lost 0 bases, with 10 bases between them. Genomic DNA per cell subset filled all wells of several immunoSEQ plates. The repertoire was sequenced with immunoSEQ multiplex PCR; TCRdb's copy has only in-frame clones and lacks some. The data show 1.4 million or so clones, with approximately 98.5% seen just once and approximately 0.4% held by the top ten. The sample taken for sequencing was naive CD4+ T cells sorted from blood. Subset reported: CD45RA+ positively selected. The sequence derives from a man aged 25-45 years in good health. The V and J genes are TRBV25-1 and TRBJ2-3; a weak D match, TRBD2 (5 bases). CDR3: CASSEYSGSSTDTQYF. DNA for the CDR3: TGTGCCAGCAGTGAATATTCGGGGAGCAGCACAGATACGCAGTATTTT.